This T cell receptor beta chain derives from a study of blood T cell repertoires in COVID-19. The assay was immunoSEQ multiplex PCR, and TCRdb's table has in-frame clones only and misses some. The profile shows roughly 90,000 clones, 75% to 90% of them singletons. The sample taken for sequencing was peripheral blood. The receptor was isolated from a human donor in a cohort sampled during active COVID-19.

DNA of the CDR3: TGTGCCAGCCAGCAGACCGGGAGCCACACAGATACGCAGTATTTT. It encodes CASQQTGSHTDTQYF. V is TRBV6-5 and J is TRBJ2-3; D may be TRBD2 (6 bases). This CDR3 contains 15 residues. The V end lost 8 bases, the J end lost 2 bases, and 17 bases lay between the germline ends. Germline assignment: CDR1 MNHEY and CDR2 SVGAGI.